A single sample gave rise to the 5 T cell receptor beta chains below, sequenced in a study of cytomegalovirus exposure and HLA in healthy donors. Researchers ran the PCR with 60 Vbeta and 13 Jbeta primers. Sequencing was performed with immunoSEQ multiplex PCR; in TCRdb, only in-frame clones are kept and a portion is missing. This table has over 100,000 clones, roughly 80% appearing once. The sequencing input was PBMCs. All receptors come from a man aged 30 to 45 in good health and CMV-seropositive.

CDR3: CASSSSGGSYEQYF. The CDR3 coding sequence is TGTGCCAGCAGCAGTAGCGGGGGCTCCTACGAGCAGTACTTC. This sequence joins TRBV9 and TRBJ2-7; TRBD2 aligns across 9 bases. CDR1 is SGDLS and CDR2 is YYNGEE in the germline V gene. The length of the CDR3 is 14 residues. V lost 4 bases and J lost 0; bases outside the gene matches: 2.

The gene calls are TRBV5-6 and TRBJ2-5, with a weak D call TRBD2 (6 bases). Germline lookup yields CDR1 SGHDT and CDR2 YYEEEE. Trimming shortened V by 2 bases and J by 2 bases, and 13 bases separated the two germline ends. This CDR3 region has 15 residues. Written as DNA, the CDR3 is TGTGCCAGCAGCTTTGGAGGGCCTGGACAAGAGACCCAGTACTTC. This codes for CASSFGGPGQETQYF.

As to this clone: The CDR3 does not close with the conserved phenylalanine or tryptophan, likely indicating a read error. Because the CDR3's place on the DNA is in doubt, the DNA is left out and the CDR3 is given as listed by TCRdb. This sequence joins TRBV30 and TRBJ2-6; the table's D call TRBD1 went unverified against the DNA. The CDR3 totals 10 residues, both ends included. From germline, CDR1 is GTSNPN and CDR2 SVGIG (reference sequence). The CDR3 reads CAWSVGQGQI.

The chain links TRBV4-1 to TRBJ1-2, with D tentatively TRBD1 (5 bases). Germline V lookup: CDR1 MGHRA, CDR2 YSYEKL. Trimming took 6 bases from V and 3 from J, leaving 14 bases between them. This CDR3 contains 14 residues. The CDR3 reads CASSSGGADYGYTF. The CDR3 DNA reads TGCGCCAGCAGTTCTGGAGGGGCAGACTATGGCTACACCTTC.

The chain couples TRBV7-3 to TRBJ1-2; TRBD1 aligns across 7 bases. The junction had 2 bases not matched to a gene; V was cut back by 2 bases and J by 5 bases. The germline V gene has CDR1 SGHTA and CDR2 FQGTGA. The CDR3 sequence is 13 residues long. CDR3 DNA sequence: TGTGCCAGCAGCTTATCAGGGGGATATGGCTACACCTTC. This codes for CASSLSGGYGYTF.